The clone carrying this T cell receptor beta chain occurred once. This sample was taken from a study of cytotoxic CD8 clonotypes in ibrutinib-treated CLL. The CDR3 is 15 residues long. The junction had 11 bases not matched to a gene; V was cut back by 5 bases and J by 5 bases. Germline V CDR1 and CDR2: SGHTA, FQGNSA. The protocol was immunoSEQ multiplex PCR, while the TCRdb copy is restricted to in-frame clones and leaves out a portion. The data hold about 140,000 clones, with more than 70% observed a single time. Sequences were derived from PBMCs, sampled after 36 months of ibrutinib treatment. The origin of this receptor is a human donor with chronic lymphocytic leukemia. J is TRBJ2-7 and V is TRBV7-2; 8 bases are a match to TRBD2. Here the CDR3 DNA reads TGTGCCAGCAGCCCGAGCGGGAGTGTTGCCAACGAGCAGTACTTC. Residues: CASSPSGSVANEQYF. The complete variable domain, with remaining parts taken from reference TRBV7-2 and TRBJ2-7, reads GAGVSQSPSNKVTEKGKDVELRCDPISGHTALYWYRQSLGQGLEFLIYFQGNSAPDKSGLPSDRFSAERTGGSVSTLTIQRTQQEDSAVYLCASSPSGSVANEQYFGPGTRLTVT.